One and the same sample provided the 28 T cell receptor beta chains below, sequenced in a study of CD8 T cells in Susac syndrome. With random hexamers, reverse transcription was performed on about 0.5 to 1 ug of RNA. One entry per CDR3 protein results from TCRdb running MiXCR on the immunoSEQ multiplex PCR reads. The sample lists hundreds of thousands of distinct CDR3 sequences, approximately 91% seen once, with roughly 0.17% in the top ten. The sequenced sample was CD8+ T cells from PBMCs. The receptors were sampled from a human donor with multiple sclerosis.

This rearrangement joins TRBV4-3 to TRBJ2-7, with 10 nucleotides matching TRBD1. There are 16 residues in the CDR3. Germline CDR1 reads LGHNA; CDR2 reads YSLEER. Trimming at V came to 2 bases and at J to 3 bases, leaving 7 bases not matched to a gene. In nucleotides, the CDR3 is TGCGCCAGCAGCCAACTTTGGACAGGGGGACTCTACGAGCAGTACTTC. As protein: CASSQLWTGGLYEQYF.

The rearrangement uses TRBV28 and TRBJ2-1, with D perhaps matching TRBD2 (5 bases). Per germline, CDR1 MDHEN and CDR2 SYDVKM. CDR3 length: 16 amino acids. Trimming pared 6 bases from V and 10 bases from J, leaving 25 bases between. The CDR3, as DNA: TGTGCCAGCAGCGACACGACCCCGGGATTCACATCGGAGCAGTTCTTC. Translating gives CASSDTTPGFTSEQFF. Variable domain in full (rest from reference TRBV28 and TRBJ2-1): DVKVTQSSRYLVKRTGEKVFLECVQDMDHENMFWYRQDPGLGLRLIYFSYDVKMKEKGDIPEGYSVSREKKERFSLILESASTNQTSMYLCASSDTTPGFTSEQFFGPGTRLTVL.

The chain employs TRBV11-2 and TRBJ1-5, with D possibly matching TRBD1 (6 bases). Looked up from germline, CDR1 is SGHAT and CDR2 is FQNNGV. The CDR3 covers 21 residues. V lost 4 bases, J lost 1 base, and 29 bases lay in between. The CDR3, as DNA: TGTGCCAGCAGCTCGGCCGGTTCCATTAGCGGGGTAACAGGGAGCAATCAGCCCCAGCATTTT. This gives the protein CASSSAGSISGVTGSNQPQHF.

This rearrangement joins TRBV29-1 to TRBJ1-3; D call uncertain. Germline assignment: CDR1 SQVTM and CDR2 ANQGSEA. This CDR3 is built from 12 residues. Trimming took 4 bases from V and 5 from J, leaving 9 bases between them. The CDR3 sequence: CSVVAPRNTIYF. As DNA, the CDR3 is TGCAGCGTTGTGGCGCCTAGAAACACCATATATTTT. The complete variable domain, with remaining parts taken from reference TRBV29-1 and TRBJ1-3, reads SAVISQKPSRDICQRGTSLTIQCQVDSQVTMMFWYRQQPGQSLTLIATANQGSEATYESGFVIDKFPISRPNLTFSTLTVSNMSPEDSSIYLCSVVAPRNTIYFGEGSWLTVV.

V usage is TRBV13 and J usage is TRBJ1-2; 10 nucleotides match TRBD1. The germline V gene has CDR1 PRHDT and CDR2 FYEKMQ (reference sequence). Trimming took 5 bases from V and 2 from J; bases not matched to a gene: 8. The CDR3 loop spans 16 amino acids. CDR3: CASSENTGQGNYGYTF. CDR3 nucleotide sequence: TGTGCCAGCAGCGAAAACACGGGACAGGGGAACTATGGCTACACCTTC.

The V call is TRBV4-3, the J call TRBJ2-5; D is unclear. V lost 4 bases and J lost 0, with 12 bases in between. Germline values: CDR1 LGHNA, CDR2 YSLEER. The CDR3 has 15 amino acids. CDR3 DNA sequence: TGCGCCAGCAGCCCGGTGGGTGGACACCAAGAGACCCAGTACTTC. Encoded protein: CASSPVGGHQETQYF.

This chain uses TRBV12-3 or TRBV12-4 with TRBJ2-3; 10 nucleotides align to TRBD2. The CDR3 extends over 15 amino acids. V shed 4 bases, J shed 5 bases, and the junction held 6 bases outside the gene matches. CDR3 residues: CASSSAGGSLDTQYF. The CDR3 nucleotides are TGTGCCAGCAGTTCAGCGGGGGGGAGTTTAGATACGCAGTATTTT.

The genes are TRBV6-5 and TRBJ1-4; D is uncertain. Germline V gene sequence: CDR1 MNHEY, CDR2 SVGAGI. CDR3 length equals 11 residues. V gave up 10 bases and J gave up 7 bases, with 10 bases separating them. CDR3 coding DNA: TGTGCCACCTTCCAGAGTGAAAAACTGTTTTTT. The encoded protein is CATFQSEKLFF.

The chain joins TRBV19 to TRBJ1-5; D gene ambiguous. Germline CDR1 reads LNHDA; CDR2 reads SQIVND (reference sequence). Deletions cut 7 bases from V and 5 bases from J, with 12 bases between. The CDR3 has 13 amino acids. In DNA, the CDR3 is TGTGCCAGTAAGGACGGGATCCATCAGCCCCAGCATTTT. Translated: CASKDGIHQPQHF. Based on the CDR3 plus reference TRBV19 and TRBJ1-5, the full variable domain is DGGITQSPKYLFRKEGQNVTLSCEQNLNHDAMYWYRQDPGQGLRLIYYSQIVNDFQKGDIAEGYSVSREKKESFPLTVTSAQKNPTAFYLCASKDGIHQPQHFGDGTRLSIL.

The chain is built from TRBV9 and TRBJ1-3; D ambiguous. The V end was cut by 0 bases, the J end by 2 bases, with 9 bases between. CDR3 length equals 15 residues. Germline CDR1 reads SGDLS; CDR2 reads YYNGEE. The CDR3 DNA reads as TGTGCCAGCAGCGTAGTGCGGAATACTGGAAACACCATATATTTT. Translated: CASSVVRNTGNTIYF.

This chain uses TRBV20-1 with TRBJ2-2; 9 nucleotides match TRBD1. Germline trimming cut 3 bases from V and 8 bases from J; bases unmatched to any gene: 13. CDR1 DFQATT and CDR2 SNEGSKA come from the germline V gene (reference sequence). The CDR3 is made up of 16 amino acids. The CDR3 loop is CSAREFGTGLAGELFF. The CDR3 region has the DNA TGCAGTGCTAGGGAGTTTGGGACAGGGTTGGCTGGGGAGCTGTTTTTT.

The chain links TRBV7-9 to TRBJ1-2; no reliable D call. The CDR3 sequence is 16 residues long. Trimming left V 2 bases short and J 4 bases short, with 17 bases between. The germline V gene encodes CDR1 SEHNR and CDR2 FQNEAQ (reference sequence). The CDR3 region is CASSLLWDPTSYGYTF. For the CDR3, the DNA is TGTGCCAGCAGCTTATTATGGGATCCGACTTCCTATGGCTACACCTTC.

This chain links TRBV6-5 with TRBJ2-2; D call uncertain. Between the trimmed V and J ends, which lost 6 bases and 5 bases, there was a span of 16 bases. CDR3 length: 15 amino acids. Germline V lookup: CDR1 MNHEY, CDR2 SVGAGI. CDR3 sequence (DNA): TGTGCCAGCAGCCTGTACGGTTCTGGGACCGGGGAGCTGTTTTTT. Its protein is CASSLYGSGTGELFF.

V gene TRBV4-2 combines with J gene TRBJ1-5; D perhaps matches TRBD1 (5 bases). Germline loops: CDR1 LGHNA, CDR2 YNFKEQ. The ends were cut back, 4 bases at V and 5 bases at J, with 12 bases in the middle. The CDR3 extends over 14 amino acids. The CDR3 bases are TGTGCCAGCAGCCGGGAGGAGGGGCATCAGCCCCAGCATTTT. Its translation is CASSREEGHQPQHF.

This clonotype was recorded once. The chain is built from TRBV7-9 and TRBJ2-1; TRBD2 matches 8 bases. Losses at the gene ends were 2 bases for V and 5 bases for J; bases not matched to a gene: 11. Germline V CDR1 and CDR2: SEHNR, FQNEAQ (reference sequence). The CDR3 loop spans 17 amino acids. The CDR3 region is CASSLRGAGAWDNEQFF. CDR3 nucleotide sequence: TGTGCCAGCAGCTTACGGGGAGCGGGAGCTTGGGACAATGAGCAGTTCTTC. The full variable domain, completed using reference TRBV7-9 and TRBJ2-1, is DTGVSQNPRHKITKRGQNVTFRCDPISEHNRLYWYRQTLGQGPEFLTYFQNEAQLEKSRLLSDRFSAERPKGSFSTLEIQRTEQGDSAMYLCASSLRGAGAWDNEQFFGPGTRLTVL.

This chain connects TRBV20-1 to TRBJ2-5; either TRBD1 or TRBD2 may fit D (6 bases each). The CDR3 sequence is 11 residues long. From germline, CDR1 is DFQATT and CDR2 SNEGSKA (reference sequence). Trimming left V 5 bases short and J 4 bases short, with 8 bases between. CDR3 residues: CSAGGPETQYF. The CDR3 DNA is TGCAGTGCTGGGGGGCCAGAGACCCAGTACTTC.

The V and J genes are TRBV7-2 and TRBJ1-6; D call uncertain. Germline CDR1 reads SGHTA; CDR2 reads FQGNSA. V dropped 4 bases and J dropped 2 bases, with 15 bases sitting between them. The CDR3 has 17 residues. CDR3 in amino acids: CASSYLGTATYNSPLHF. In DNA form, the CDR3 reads TGTGCCAGCAGCTATCTAGGAACCGCGACCTATAATTCACCCCTCCACTTT.

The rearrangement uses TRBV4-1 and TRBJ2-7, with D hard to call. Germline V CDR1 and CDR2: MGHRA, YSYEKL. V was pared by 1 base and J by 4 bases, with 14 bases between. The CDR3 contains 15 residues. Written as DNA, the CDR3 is TGCGCCAGCAGCCAAGTACCCATGAGAGAGTACGAGCAGTACTTC. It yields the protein CASSQVPMREYEQYF.

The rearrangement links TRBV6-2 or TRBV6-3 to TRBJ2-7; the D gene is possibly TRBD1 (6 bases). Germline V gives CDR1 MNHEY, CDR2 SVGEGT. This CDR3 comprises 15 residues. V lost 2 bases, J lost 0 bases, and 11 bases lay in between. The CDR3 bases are TGTGCCAGCAGTTACGATCAGGGGAGCTCCTACGAGCAGTACTTC. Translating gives CASSYDQGSSYEQYF.

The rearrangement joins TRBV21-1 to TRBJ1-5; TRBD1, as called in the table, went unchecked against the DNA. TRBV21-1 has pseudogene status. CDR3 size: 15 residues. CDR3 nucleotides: TGTGCCAGCAGCAAAGGAAGGACATGGAACGAGCCCCAGCATTTT. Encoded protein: CASSKGRTWNEPQHF.

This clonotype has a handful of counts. CDR3 bases: TGTGCCAGCAGCTTGGGGAGCAATGAGCAGTTCTTC. This gives the protein CASSLGSNEQFF. The chain couples TRBV5-4 to TRBJ2-1; no firm D call. V was trimmed by 0 bases and J by 6 bases, leaving 4 bases between them. The CDR3 is 12 amino acids. CDR1 and CDR2 from the germline V gene are SGHNT and YYREEE (reference sequence).

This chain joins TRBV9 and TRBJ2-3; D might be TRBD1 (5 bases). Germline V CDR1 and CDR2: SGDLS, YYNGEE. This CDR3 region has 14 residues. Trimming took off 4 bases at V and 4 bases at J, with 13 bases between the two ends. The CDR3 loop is CASSTGADADTQYF. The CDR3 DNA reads TGTGCCAGCAGCACTGGGGCAGACGCAGATACGCAGTATTTT.

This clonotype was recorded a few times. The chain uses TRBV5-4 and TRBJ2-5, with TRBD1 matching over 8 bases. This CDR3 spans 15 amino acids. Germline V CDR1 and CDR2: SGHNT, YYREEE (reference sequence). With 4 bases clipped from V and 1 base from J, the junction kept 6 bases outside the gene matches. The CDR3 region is CASSRRTGIQETQYF. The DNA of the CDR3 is TGTGCCAGCAGCCGCCGGACAGGGATCCAAGAGACCCAGTACTTC. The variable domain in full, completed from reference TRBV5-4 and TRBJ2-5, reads ETGVTQSPTHLIKTRGQQVTLRCSSQSGHNTVSWYQQALGQGPQFIFQYYREEENGRGNFPPRFSGLQFPNYSSELNVNALELDDSALYLCASSRRTGIQETQYFGPGTRLLVL.

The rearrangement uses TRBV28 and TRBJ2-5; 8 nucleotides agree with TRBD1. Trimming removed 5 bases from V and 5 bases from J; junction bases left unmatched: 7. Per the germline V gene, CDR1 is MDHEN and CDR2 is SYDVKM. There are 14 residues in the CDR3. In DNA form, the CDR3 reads TGTGCCAGCAGTCTCGACAGGGGAGCGGAGACCCAGTACTTC. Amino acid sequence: CASSLDRGAETQYF.

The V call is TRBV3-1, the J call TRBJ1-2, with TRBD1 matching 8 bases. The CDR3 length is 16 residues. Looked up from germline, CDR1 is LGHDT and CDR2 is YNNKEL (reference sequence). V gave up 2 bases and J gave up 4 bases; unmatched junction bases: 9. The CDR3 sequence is CASSQPGQGATYGYTF. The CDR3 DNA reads TGTGCCAGCAGCCAACCCGGACAGGGAGCTACCTATGGCTACACCTTC.

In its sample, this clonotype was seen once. Here the CDR3 DNA reads TGTGCCAGCAGCTCCGGCGGGGGGCCACAAGAGACCCAGTACTTC. Its protein is CASSSGGGPQETQYF. The chain uses TRBV7-2 and TRBJ2-5; 8 bases map to TRBD2. CDR1 is SGHTA, CDR2 FQGNSA, per germline. CDR3 length: 15 amino acids. V shed 4 bases, J shed 2 bases, and the junction held 6 bases outside the gene matches.

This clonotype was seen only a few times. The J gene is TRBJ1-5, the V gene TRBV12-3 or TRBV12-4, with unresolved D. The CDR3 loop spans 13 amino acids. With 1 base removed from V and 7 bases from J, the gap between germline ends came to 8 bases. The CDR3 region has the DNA TGTGCCAGCAGTTTAGGTATGGGGCAGCCCCAGCATTTT. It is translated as CASSLGMGQPQHF.

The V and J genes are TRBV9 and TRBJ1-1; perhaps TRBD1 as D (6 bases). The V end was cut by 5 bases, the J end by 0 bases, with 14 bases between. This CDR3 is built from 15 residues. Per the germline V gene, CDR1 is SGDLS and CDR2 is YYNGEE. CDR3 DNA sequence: TGTGCCAGCAGTGCTAGCGGGGGCATGAACACTGAAGCTTTCTTT. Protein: CASSASGGMNTEAFF.